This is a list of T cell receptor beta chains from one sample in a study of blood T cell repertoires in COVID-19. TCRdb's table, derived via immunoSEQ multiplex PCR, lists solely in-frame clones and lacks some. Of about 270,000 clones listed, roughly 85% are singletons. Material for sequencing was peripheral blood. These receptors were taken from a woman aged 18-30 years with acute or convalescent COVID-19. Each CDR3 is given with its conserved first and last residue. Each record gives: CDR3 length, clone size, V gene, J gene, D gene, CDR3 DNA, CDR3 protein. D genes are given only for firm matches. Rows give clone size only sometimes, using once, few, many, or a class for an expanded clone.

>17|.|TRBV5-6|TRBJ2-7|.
TGTGCCAGCAGCCCATCAGGGTCGGAGGGTAGTAGGTACGAGCAGTACTTC
CASSPSGSEGSRYEQYF
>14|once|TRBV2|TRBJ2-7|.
TGTGCCAGCAGTGAAGCTGACAGAAGCTACGAGCAGTACTTC
CASSEADRSYEQYF
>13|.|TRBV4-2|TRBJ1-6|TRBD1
TGTGCCAGCAGAGGACAGGAAAATTCACCCCTCCACTTT
CASRGQENSPLHF
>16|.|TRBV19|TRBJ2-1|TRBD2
TGTGCCAGTAGTATGACGGCTAGCGGGACCTACAATGAGCAGTTCTTC
CASSMTASGTYNEQFF
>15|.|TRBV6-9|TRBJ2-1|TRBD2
TGTGCCAGCAGTTTGACTAGCGGGCACTACAATGAGCAGTTCTTC
CASSLTSGHYNEQFF
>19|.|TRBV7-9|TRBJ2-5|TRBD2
TGTGTCAGCAGCCCAGGCGGGACTAGCGACCAAAAACTGAGGGAGACCCAGTACTTC
CVSSPGGTSDQKLRETQYF
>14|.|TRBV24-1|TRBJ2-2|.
TGTGCCACCAGTGATGGAGGGTTCACCGGGGAGCTGTTTTTT
CATSDGGFTGELFF
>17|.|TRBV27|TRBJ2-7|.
TGTGCCAGCAGTTTAAAGGGCAGGGTGGAACGGATCTACGAGCAGTACTTC
CASSLKGRVERIYEQYF
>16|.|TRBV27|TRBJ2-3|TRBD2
TGTGCCAGCAGTTCCCCCCTACTAGCGGGGACAGATACGCAGTATTTT
CASSSPLLAGTDTQYF
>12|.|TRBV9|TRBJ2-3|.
TGTGCCAGCAGTCAGGGGACAGATACGCAGTATTTT
CASSQGTDTQYF
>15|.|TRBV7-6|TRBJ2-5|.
TGTGCCAGCAGCTTAGTGGGACTCTTTCTGGAGACCCAGTACTTC
CASSLVGLFLETQYF
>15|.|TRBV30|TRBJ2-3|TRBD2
TGTGCCTGGAGTGGTGGACTAGCGGGACCCGATACGCAGTATTTT
CAWSGGLAGPDTQYF
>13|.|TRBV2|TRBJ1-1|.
TGTGCCAGCAGCCAAGACAAGAACACTGAAGCTTTCTTT
CASSQDKNTEAFF
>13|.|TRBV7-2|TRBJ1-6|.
TGTGCCAGCAGCACAACGGGAATTTCACCCCTCCACTTT
CASSTTGISPLHF
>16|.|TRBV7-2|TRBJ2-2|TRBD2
TGTGCCAGCACCCCTCGGGGCGGGAGGGCCTCCGGGGAGCTGTTTTTT
CASTPRGGRASGELFF
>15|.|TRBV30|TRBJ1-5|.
TGTGCCTGGAGTGGACCCAGGGGATTCAATCAGCCCCAGCATTTT
CAWSGPRGFNQPQHF
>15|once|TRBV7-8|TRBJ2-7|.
TGTGCCAGCAGCTTAGAAAGGGCAGGGGTCTACGAGCAGTACTTC
CASSLERAGVYEQYF
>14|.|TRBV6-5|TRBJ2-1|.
TGTGCCAGCAGCTTGGGTTGGGGGCAGGATGAGCAGTTCTTC
CASSLGWGQDEQFF
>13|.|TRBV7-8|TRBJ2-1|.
TGTGCCAGCAGCCGATACGAGGTTAATGAGCAGTTCTTC
CASSRYEVNEQFF
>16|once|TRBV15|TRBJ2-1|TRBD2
TGTGCCACCAGCGGAACTAGCGGGAAGTCCTACAATGAGCAGTTCTTC
CATSGTSGKSYNEQFF
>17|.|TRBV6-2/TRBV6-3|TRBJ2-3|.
TGTGCCAGCAGCCTTGGGGTTTTCGGGGGAAGCACAGATACGCAGTATTTT
CASSLGVFGGSTDTQYF
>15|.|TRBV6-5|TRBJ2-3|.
TGTGCCAGCGCCCAGGCGGAGGCCCCCACAGATACGCAGTATTTT
CASAQAEAPTDTQYF
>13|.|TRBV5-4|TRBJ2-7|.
TGTGCCAGCAGCCCCGGACAACACTACGAGCAGTACTTC
CASSPGQHYEQYF
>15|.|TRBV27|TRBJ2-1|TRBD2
TGTGCCAGCAGTTGGACTAGCGGGAACTACAATGAGCAGTTCTTC
CASSWTSGNYNEQFF
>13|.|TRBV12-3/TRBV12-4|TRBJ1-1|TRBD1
TGTGCCAGCAGTCTACAGGGGTTCACTGAAGCTTTCTTT
CASSLQGFTEAFF
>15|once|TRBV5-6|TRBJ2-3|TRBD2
TGTGCCAGCAGCAGGGGACTAGCGGGAGTAGGTACGCAGTATTTT
CASSRGLAGVGTQYF
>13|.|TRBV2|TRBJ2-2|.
TGTGCCAGCAGAAAACAGGAATCCGGGGAGCTGTTTTTT
CASRKQESGELFF
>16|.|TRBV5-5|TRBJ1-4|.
TGTGCCAGCAGCTGGGAGCCGGGACATACTAATGAAAAACTGTTTTTT
CASSWEPGHTNEKLFF
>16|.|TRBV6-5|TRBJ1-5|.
TGTGCCAGCAGTTACTCATCCCAGGGTGCAGTTCAGCCCCAGCATTTT
CASSYSSQGAVQPQHF
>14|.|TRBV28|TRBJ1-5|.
TGTGCCAGCAGGATGACAGATAGCAATCAGCCCCAGCATTTT
CASRMTDSNQPQHF